Below are 12 T cell receptor beta chains sequenced from a single sample in a study of early T cells in non-severe SARS-CoV-2 infection listed by TCRdb under 2021. The method was 5' RACE. The sequencer listed for this sample is NextSeq 500. Using fastp trimming at Q25 and MiXCR clonotype assembly, TCRdb reanalyzed the public sequencing data and kept in-frame beta chains. Entries are consolidated by CDR3 protein sequence, retaining the most common genes and DNA. For this sample there are fewer than 110,000 distinct CDR3 sequences; 8.5% to 14% appear just once. Clones ranked in the top ten supply 6.5% to 8% of the sample. The sample was whole blood. These receptors came from an adult who was a healthcare worker with PCR-confirmed SARS-CoV-2 infection or an uninfected control (not recorded which).

The CDR3 loop reads CASSELVALQTQYF. CDR3 nucleotides: TGTGCCAGCAGTGAACTTGTGGCCTTACAGACCCAGTACTTC. The gene calls are TRBV6-1 and TRBJ2-5; D not resolved. Trimming cost V 2 bases and J 6 bases, with 13 bases left between them. CDR3 length: 14 amino acids. Germline V CDR1 and CDR2: MNHNS, SASEGT.

This clonotype showed up just a few times. This chain uses TRBV2 with TRBJ2-4; D might be TRBD2 (6 bases). Between the trimmed V and J ends, which lost 7 bases and 8 bases, there was a span of 18 bases. The germline V gene encodes CDR1 SNHLY and CDR2 FYNNEI. CDR3 length equals 14 residues. CDR3: CASIDPGETDIQYF. In DNA form, the CDR3 reads TGTGCCAGCATTGATCCGGGAGAGACGGACATTCAGTACTTC.

This clonotype was seen ten or more times. The V gene is TRBV27, the J gene TRBJ1-1; 9 bases align to TRBD1. Unmatched junction bases numbered 5, after V lost 6 bases and J lost 6 bases. This CDR3 region has 13 residues. Germline CDR1 and CDR2: MNHEY and SMNVEV (reference sequence). The CDR3 region has the DNA TGTGCCAGCAGAGGGGACAGGGATTCTGAAGCTTTCTTT. Amino acids: CASRGDRDSEAFF.

This clonotype was counted many times. V is TRBV10-3 and J is TRBJ1-6; D is perhaps TRBD1 (5 bases). V lost 5 bases and J 6 bases, leaving 14 bases between the germline ends. Germline V gene data show CDR1 as ENHRY and CDR2 as SYGVKD. The CDR3 length is 15 residues. The CDR3 loop reads CAISPGGESNSPLHF. The DNA of the CDR3 is TGTGCCATCAGTCCCGGAGGGGAATCTAATTCACCCCTCCACTTT.

The chain employs TRBV5-1 and TRBJ2-7; D might be TRBD1 (5 bases). Trimming shortened V by 6 bases and J by 5 bases, and 15 bases separated the two germline ends. Germline assignment: CDR1 SGHRS and CDR2 YFSETQ. The CDR3 extends over 13 amino acids. The CDR3 DNA reads TGCGCCAGCACCGACAGCGCTCGGCACGAGCAGTACTTC. Translated, it gives CASTDSARHEQYF. Supplemented by reference TRBV5-1 and TRBJ2-7, the full variable domain reads KAGVTQTPRYLIKTRGQQVTLSCSPISGHRSVSWYQQTPGQGLQFLFEYFSETQRNKGNFPGRFSGRQFSNSRSEMNVSTLELGDSALYLCASTDSARHEQYFGPGTRLTVT.

This clonotype has at least ten counts. This chain joins TRBV2 and TRBJ2-1; 7 bases match TRBD2. J lost 5 bases, V lost 10 bases, and 5 bases had no gene match. Germline V gene lookup returns CDR1 SNHLY and CDR2 FYNNEI. The CDR3 sequence is 12 residues long. The CDR3 here is CATGLQDNEQFF. DNA for the CDR3: TGTGCCACGGGACTACAAGACAATGAGCAGTTCTTC.

This clonotype has a count of ten or more. The chain is built from TRBV28 and TRBJ1-1, with D possibly TRBD1 on 6 matching bases. CDR1 is MDHEN and CDR2 is SYDVKM in the germline V gene. The V gene lost 2 bases and the J gene lost 8 bases, with 15 bases spanning the gap. The CDR3 contains 14 residues. DNA for the CDR3: TGTGCCAGCAGTTTAGTAACTCGGGGGCAGGAAGCTTTCTTT. This gives the protein CASSLVTRGQEAFF.

This clonotype appeared many times. V is TRBV2 and J is TRBJ2-7; D gene ambiguous. V lost 5 bases to trimming and J lost 2 bases, with 13 bases between them. The germline CDR1 and CDR2 sequences are SNHLY and FYNNEI. This CDR3 comprises 14 residues. CDR3 bases: TGTGCCAGCAGTTTGGGAAAAATCACCTACGAGCAGTACTTC. Its protein product is CASSLGKITYEQYF.

The gene calls are TRBV7-3 and TRBJ2-1; D is uncertain. V shed 4 bases and J shed 10 bases, with 11 bases lying between them. The CDR3 loop spans 12 amino acids. Germline CDR1 and CDR2: SGHTA and FQGTGA. CDR3 residues: CASSSQHSEQFF. The CDR3 DNA follows: TGTGCCAGCAGCTCCCAGCATTCCGAGCAGTTCTTC.

This clonotype has more than one count but fewer than ten. J is TRBJ2-1 and V is TRBV5-1; the D is unclear. The CDR3 spans 12 residues. The germline V and J ends were trimmed by 5 bases and 5 bases, with 8 bases remaining between them. Germline lookup yields CDR1 SGHRS and CDR2 YFSETQ. The CDR3 protein is CASSYQDNEQFF. CDR3 DNA: TGCGCCAGCAGTTACCAGGACAATGAGCAGTTCTTC.

This clonotype has a count of ten or more. The rearrangement uses TRBV27 and TRBJ2-1, with no clear D. The ends were cut back, 2 bases at V and 7 bases at J, with 15 bases in the middle. The CDR3 has 15 amino acids. CDR1 is MNHEY and CDR2 is SMNVEV in the germline V gene (reference sequence). DNA of the CDR3: TGTGCCAGCAGTTTAACGGCAGGCCCCTGGAATGAGCAGTTCTTC. It encodes CASSLTAGPWNEQFF.

The chain has TRBV7-3 and TRBJ2-1, with 12 bases aligning to TRBD2. The ends lost 5 bases at V and 8 bases at J; junction bases unmatched: 13. Germline lookup yields CDR1 SGHTA and CDR2 FQGTGA. The CDR3 is 17 amino acids. CDR3 coding DNA: TGTGCCAGCAGCGCCTACCCTAGCGGGAGGGGAAATGATGAGCAGTTCTTC. It is translated as CASSAYPSGRGNDEQFF.